This TCR beta chain was documented in a study of blood T cells in healthy people across ages. A J-beta primer mix and a sample-barcoded 5' primer were used in a second PCR of about 6 to 12 cycles. MiXCR, applied by TCRdb to the 5' RACE reads, yields one record per CDR3 protein. The sample includes fewer than 1 million distinct CDR3 sequences, 40% to 50% of them seen just once. The ends lost 3 bases at V and 5 bases at J; junction bases unmatched: 11. CDR1 is MGHRA and CDR2 is YSYEKL in the germline V gene. The CDR3 is made up of 16 amino acids. Notes on the study in general: As age increased, TCR beta diversity per million T cells fell in a roughly linear fashion. Total diversity from one million sequenced T cells was likely underestimated.

As concerns this clonotype: What it recognizes is unknown.

The chain links TRBV4-1 to TRBJ2-5; 8 bases align to TRBD2. This receptor was obtained from a man in his sixties in good health. Source material: blood. In DNA form, the CDR3 reads TGCGCCAGCAGCCAGACCCCCGCGGGGGGACGGGAGACCCAGTACTTC. Residues: CASSQTPAGGRETQYF.